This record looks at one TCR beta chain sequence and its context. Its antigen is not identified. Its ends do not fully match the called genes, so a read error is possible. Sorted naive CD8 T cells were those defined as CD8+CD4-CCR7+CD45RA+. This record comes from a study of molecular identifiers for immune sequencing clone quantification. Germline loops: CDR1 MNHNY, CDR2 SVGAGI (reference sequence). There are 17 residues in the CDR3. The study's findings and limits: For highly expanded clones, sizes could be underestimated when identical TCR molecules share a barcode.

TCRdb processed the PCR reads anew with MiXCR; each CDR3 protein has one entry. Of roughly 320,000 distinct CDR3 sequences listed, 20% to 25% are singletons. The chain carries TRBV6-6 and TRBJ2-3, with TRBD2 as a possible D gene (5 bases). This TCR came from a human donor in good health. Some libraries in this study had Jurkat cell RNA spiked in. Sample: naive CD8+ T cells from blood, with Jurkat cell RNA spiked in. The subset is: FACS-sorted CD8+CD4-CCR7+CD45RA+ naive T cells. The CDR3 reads CASSAYRASRSTDTRYF. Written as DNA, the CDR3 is TGTGCCAGCAGTGCCTACCGGGCTAGCCGCAGCACAGATACGCGGTATTTT.